This is a list of T cell receptor beta chains from one sample in a study of response to subunit inactivated influenza vaccine. MiXCR, applied by TCRdb to the RT-PCR reads, yields one record per CDR3 protein. The data contain more than 450,000 distinct CDR3 sequences, approximately 10% of them singletons. Sequencing was performed on PBMCs from blood, taken on the day of vaccination. The receptors were gathered from a man in his fifties who received an inactivated influenza vaccine. Both conserved end residues are part of each CDR3. The order of the fields is J gene, D gene, CDR3 length, V gene, clone size, CDR3 protein, CDR3 DNA. A D gene is named only where the DNA matches it firmly. Clone size is not always given. Where it is, it says once, few, many or a class for expanded clones.

J gene: TRBJ2-3
D gene: -
CDR3 length: 15
V gene: TRBV27
clone size: few
CDR3 protein: CASSLGGLRTDTQYF
CDR3 DNA: TGTGCCAGCAGTTTGGGGGGTCTTCGCACAGATACGCAGTATTTT

J gene: TRBJ2-3
D gene: TRBD2
CDR3 length: 14
V gene: TRBV28
clone size: few
CDR3 protein: CASSLYPGGDTQYF
CDR3 DNA: TGTGCCAGCAGTTTATACCCGGGAGGGGATACGCAGTATTTT

J gene: TRBJ2-5
D gene: TRBD2
CDR3 length: 18
V gene: TRBV10-3
clone size: -
CDR3 protein: CAISAASGGNQRQETQYF
CDR3 DNA: TGTGCCATCAGTGCGGCTAGCGGGGGGAACCAACGGCAAGAGACCCAGTACTTC

J gene: TRBJ2-7
D gene: -
CDR3 length: 14
V gene: TRBV7-9
clone size: many
CDR3 protein: CASSRNRDTYEQYF
CDR3 DNA: TGTGCCAGCAGCCGAAACAGGGATACCTACGAGCAGTACTTC

J gene: TRBJ2-3
D gene: -
CDR3 length: 12
V gene: TRBV7-9
clone size: many
CDR3 protein: CASGTYTDTQYF
CDR3 DNA: TGTGCCAGCGGCACTTATACAGATACGCAGTATTTT

J gene: TRBJ2-1
D gene: TRBD2
CDR3 length: 18
V gene: TRBV5-1
clone size: few
CDR3 protein: CASSGTSGRIYSYNEQFF
CDR3 DNA: TGCGCCAGCAGCGGGACTAGCGGGAGAATTTACTCCTACAATGAGCAGTTCTTC

J gene: TRBJ2-3
D gene: -
CDR3 length: 17
V gene: TRBV7-9
clone size: few
CDR3 protein: CASSLALSGGGTDTQYF
CDR3 DNA: TGTGCCAGCAGCTTAGCGCTAAGTGGAGGGGGCACAGATACGCAGTATTTT

J gene: TRBJ2-1
D gene: -
CDR3 length: 19
V gene: TRBV12-3/TRBV12-4
clone size: -
CDR3 protein: CASSPPIRGGPSSYNEQFF
CDR3 DNA: TGTGCCAGCAGTCCACCCATCCGTGGAGGGCCGAGCTCCTACAATGAGCAGTTCTTC

J gene: TRBJ2-2
D gene: TRBD1
CDR3 length: 15
V gene: TRBV5-1
clone size: -
CDR3 protein: CASSLRTGPDGELFF
CDR3 DNA: TGCGCCAGCAGCTTAAGGACAGGGCCGGACGGGGAGCTGTTTTTT

J gene: TRBJ2-1
D gene: TRBD2
CDR3 length: 16
V gene: TRBV7-9
clone size: few
CDR3 protein: CASSEPGLAGGDEQFF
CDR3 DNA: TGTGCCAGCAGCGAGCCCGGGCTAGCGGGAGGGGATGAGCAGTTCTTC

J gene: TRBJ2-1
D gene: -
CDR3 length: 14
V gene: TRBV5-5
clone size: many
CDR3 protein: CASSRLYRDNEQFF
CDR3 DNA: TGTGCCAGCAGCCGTTTATACAGAGACAATGAGCAGTTCTTC

J gene: TRBJ2-7
D gene: -
CDR3 length: 15
V gene: TRBV6-5
clone size: few
CDR3 protein: CASSYYRGGTYEQYF
CDR3 DNA: TGTGCCAGCAGTTACTACCGAGGCGGAACCTACGAGCAGTACTTC

J gene: TRBJ1-2
D gene: -
CDR3 length: 16
V gene: TRBV15
clone size: many
CDR3 protein: CATSRDMSLANYGYTF
CDR3 DNA: TGTGCCACCAGCAGAGATATGAGTCTTGCTAACTATGGCTACACCTTC

J gene: TRBJ2-2
D gene: TRBD2
CDR3 length: 15
V gene: TRBV7-3
clone size: -
CDR3 protein: CASSLSAGHTGELFF
CDR3 DNA: TGTGCCAGCAGCTTATCAGCGGGGCACACCGGGGAGCTGTTTTTT

J gene: TRBJ2-1
D gene: TRBD2
CDR3 length: 17
V gene: TRBV5-1
clone size: few
CDR3 protein: CASSFLAGAHSYNEQFF
CDR3 DNA: TGCGCCAGCAGCTTCCTAGCGGGGGCCCATTCCTACAATGAGCAGTTCTTC

J gene: TRBJ2-1
D gene: TRBD2
CDR3 length: 18
V gene: TRBV7-6
clone size: -
CDR3 protein: CASSLPPPVVGRVYEQFF
CDR3 DNA: TGTGCCAGCAGCTTACCCCCCCCAGTTGTGGGGAGGGTCTATGAGCAGTTCTTC

J gene: TRBJ1-1
D gene: -
CDR3 length: 15
V gene: TRBV20-1
clone size: few
CDR3 protein: CSASGGQTVNTEAFF
CDR3 DNA: TGCAGTGCGAGCGGGGGACAAACAGTGAACACTGAAGCTTTCTTT

J gene: TRBJ2-3
D gene: -
CDR3 length: 15
V gene: TRBV7-2
clone size: -
CDR3 protein: CASSLDPSSTDTQYF
CDR3 DNA: TGTGCCAGCAGCTTAGATCCCTCGAGCACAGATACGCAGTATTTT

J gene: TRBJ2-5
D gene: -
CDR3 length: 14
V gene: TRBV7-2
clone size: many
CDR3 protein: CASSLGVAKETQYF
CDR3 DNA: TGTGCCAGCAGCTTAGGTGTAGCAAAAGAGACCCAGTACTTC

J gene: TRBJ2-2
D gene: -
CDR3 length: 16
V gene: TRBV5-5
clone size: -
CDR3 protein: CASSLRTATNTGELFF
CDR3 DNA: TGTGCCAGCAGCTTACGGACAGCGACGAACACCGGGGAGCTGTTTTTT

J gene: TRBJ1-1
D gene: -
CDR3 length: 14
V gene: TRBV12-3/TRBV12-4
clone size: -
CDR3 protein: CASSAGLPNTEAFF
CDR3 DNA: TGTGCCAGCAGTGCGGGACTGCCGAACACTGAAGCTTTCTTT

J gene: TRBJ2-1
D gene: TRBD2
CDR3 length: 14
V gene: TRBV20-1
clone size: -
CDR3 protein: CSARPAGGGGEQFF
CDR3 DNA: TGCAGTGCTAGGCCAGCGGGAGGGGGCGGTGAGCAGTTCTTC

J gene: TRBJ2-1
D gene: -
CDR3 length: 12
V gene: TRBV28
clone size: few
CDR3 protein: CASTPSVNEQFF
CDR3 DNA: TGTGCCAGCACCCCGTCCGTCAATGAGCAGTTCTTC

J gene: TRBJ1-5
D gene: -
CDR3 length: 14
V gene: TRBV20-1
clone size: many
CDR3 protein: CSARGGGSLSAQHF
CDR3 DNA: TGCAGTGCTAGAGGTGGCGGATCCTTATCAGCCCAGCATTTT

J gene: TRBJ1-5
D gene: TRBD1
CDR3 length: 15
V gene: TRBV12-3/TRBV12-4
clone size: few
CDR3 protein: CASSRTGGSNQPQHF
CDR3 DNA: TGTGCCAGCAGTAGGACAGGGGGCAGCAATCAGCCCCAGCATTTT

J gene: TRBJ2-1
D gene: -
CDR3 length: 16
V gene: TRBV7-9
clone size: -
CDR3 protein: CASSSSQGFSYNEQFF
CDR3 DNA: TGTGCCAGCAGCTCGAGTCAAGGGTTTTCCTACAATGAGCAGTTCTTC

J gene: TRBJ1-6
D gene: -
CDR3 length: 13
V gene: TRBV10-2
clone size: few
CDR3 protein: CASSRQHNSPLHF
CDR3 DNA: TGCGCCAGCAGTAGACAGCATAATTCACCCCTCCACTTT

J gene: TRBJ2-3
D gene: TRBD2
CDR3 length: 15
V gene: TRBV6-4
clone size: -
CDR3 protein: CASSDGASGGDTQYF
CDR3 DNA: TGTGCCAGCAGTGACGGAGCTAGCGGGGGCGATACGCAGTATTTT

J gene: TRBJ1-5
D gene: -
CDR3 length: 15
V gene: TRBV20-1
clone size: few
CDR3 protein: CSAREWTGSNQPQHF
CDR3 DNA: TGCAGTGCTAGAGAATGGACCGGGTCGAATCAGCCCCAGCATTTT

J gene: TRBJ2-1
D gene: TRBD2
CDR3 length: 13
V gene: TRBV20-1
clone size: few
CDR3 protein: CSARPSGGPEQFF
CDR3 DNA: TGCAGTGCTAGACCCTCGGGAGGTCCTGAGCAGTTCTTC

J gene: TRBJ2-5
D gene: TRBD1
CDR3 length: 17
V gene: TRBV7-8
clone size: many
CDR3 protein: CASSFTPGQGTQETQYF
CDR3 DNA: TGTGCCAGCAGTTTTACACCGGGACAGGGGACCCAAGAGACCCAGTACTTC

J gene: TRBJ2-7
D gene: -
CDR3 length: 11
V gene: TRBV30
clone size: few
CDR3 protein: CAWGRSYEQYF
CDR3 DNA: TGTGCCTGGGGAAGGAGCTACGAGCAGTACTTC

J gene: TRBJ2-7
D gene: -
CDR3 length: 15
V gene: TRBV4-3
clone size: many
CDR3 protein: CASSQDLGLLYEQYF
CDR3 DNA: TGCGCCAGCAGCCAAGATTTAGGACTTCTCTACGAGCAGTACTTC

J gene: TRBJ2-3
D gene: TRBD1
CDR3 length: 17
V gene: TRBV18
clone size: -
CDR3 protein: CASSPLDRGRATDTQYF
CDR3 DNA: TGTGCCAGCTCACCACTCGACAGGGGGCGCGCTACAGATACGCAGTATTTT

J gene: TRBJ1-1
D gene: -
CDR3 length: 13
V gene: TRBV4-1
clone size: -
CDR3 protein: CASSQGTNTEAFF
CDR3 DNA: TGCGCCAGCAGCCAAGGGACGAACACTGAAGCTTTCTTT

J gene: TRBJ1-5
D gene: -
CDR3 length: 13
V gene: TRBV24-1
clone size: few
CDR3 protein: CATAGEANQPQHF
CDR3 DNA: TGTGCCACCGCGGGGGAAGCGAATCAGCCCCAGCATTTT

J gene: TRBJ2-7
D gene: TRBD1
CDR3 length: 14
V gene: TRBV7-9
clone size: -
CDR3 protein: CASSLEGTGTEQYF
CDR3 DNA: TGTGCCAGCAGCTTAGAAGGGACAGGTACCGAGCAGTACTTC

J gene: TRBJ2-7
D gene: -
CDR3 length: 15
V gene: TRBV5-5
clone size: -
CDR3 protein: CASSLVIGDMGEQYF
CDR3 DNA: TGTGCCAGCAGCTTGGTTATCGGCGACATGGGAGAGCAGTACTTC

J gene: TRBJ2-7
D gene: -
CDR3 length: 14
V gene: TRBV30
clone size: many
CDR3 protein: CAWSSRDGTYEQYF
CDR3 DNA: TGTGCCTGGAGTTCCCGGGACGGAACCTACGAGCAGTACTTC

J gene: TRBJ1-5
D gene: -
CDR3 length: 16
V gene: TRBV6-5
clone size: -
CDR3 protein: CASSYSNRGGNQPQHF
CDR3 DNA: TGTGCCAGCAGTTACTCGAATCGGGGGGGCAATCAGCCCCAGCATTTT

J gene: TRBJ2-3
D gene: -
CDR3 length: 11
V gene: TRBV6-5
clone size: -
CDR3 protein: CASTQGYTQYF
CDR3 DNA: TGTGCCAGCACCCAGGGTTATACGCAGTATTTT

J gene: TRBJ2-5
D gene: -
CDR3 length: 13
V gene: TRBV24-1
clone size: once
CDR3 protein: CATSGTSQETQYF
CDR3 DNA: TGTGCCACCTCCGGGACTTCGCAAGAGACCCAGTACTTC